This entry concerns a single T cell receptor beta chain. The sample is drawn from a study of T-cell reconstitution after alpha-beta-depleted transplantation in children. Unique molecular identifiers were incorporated during preparation of the TCRbeta library. One entry per CDR3 protein results from TCRdb running MiXCR on the PCR reads. The top ten clones hold 0.85% to 1.3% of a sample with roughly 590,000 distinct CDR3 sequences, approximately 16% of them seen once. In germline, CDR1 is SGHTA, CDR2 FQGNSA. This CDR3 spans 13 amino acids. Trimming took off 5 bases at V and 9 bases at J, with 15 bases between the two ends.

The chain uses TRBV7-2 and TRBJ2-3; D is possibly TRBD2 (5 bases). The sequences come from PBMCs from the stem cell graft donor, collected from the stem cell graft. The TCR originated in a human donor who donated a stem cell graft to a child with acute myeloid leukemia. The CDR3 DNA reads as TGTGCCAGCAGCCCCGATCGGGATGGGACGCAGTATTTT. Translating it yields CASSPDRDGTQYF.